The T cell receptor (beta chain) under discussion was sequenced for a study of blood T cell repertoires in COVID-19. As for the study in general: The origin of the acute and convalescent COVID-19 samples was the United States, Italy and Spain. T cells, B-cell-depleted T cells, or PBMCs provided the cDNA or gDNA that served as material.

Original processing methods: Amplification from reference gene primers served as the basis for estimated nucleated cell counts. TCRdb's table, derived via immunoSEQ multiplex PCR, lists solely in-frame clones and lacks some. D and trimming come from the DNA, and the V and J calls and clone size come from that table. This table holds 120,000 or so clones, 88% found once. Germline V gene lookup returns CDR1 SEHNR and CDR2 FQNEAQ (reference sequence). The CDR3 is 15 amino acids. J gave up 5 bases and V 5 bases, and 5 bases lay outside the gene matches. The gene calls are TRBV7-9 and TRBJ1-4, with TRBD1 matching over 10 bases. This receptor was obtained from a human donor in a cohort sampled during active COVID-19. Sequences were obtained from peripheral blood. The CDR3 loop reads CASSAWTGGNEKLFF. The DNA of the CDR3 is TGTGCCAGCAGCGCGTGGACAGGGGGAAATGAAAAACTGTTTTTT.